This TCR beta chain was identified in a study of technical replicates of blood from a handful of donors (dated by TCRdb to the late 2010s). Reading the germline V gene (reference sequence) gives CDR1 MNHEY and CDR2 SMNVEV. Inclusive of the bounding cysteine and phenylalanine, the CDR3 is 16 residues long. Of all the DNA, just the CDR3 is kept, 48 bases in frame from base 1. Concerning this clone: The antigen this receptor binds is unknown. Within one base of it there is no much larger clone, and no base qualities were kept.

Library construction relied on the immunoSEQ multiplex PCR assay. TCRdb provides this immuneACCESS table in a form limited to in-frame rearrangements. Some clones are lacking; in checked studies, under half of them reflect an unresolved V gene, and why the rest are absent is not known. For this sample the table gives more than 75,000 clones, of which 85% to 95% were detected only once. The ten largest make up 0.2% to 0.3% of the sample. This clonotype originated in a human donor in good health. Rearrangement joined TRBV27 to TRBJ2-5, with TRBD1 matching 8 junction bases. The end of the DNA fits TRBJ2-7 better, so the J call may be wrong. Sequenced input: T cells isolated from PBMCs. The DNA is as follows: TGTGCCAGCAGCCGGACAGCCAGGGGGCTCGTAAACGAGCAGTACTTC. Its protein reads: CASSRTARGLVNEQYF.